The entry that follows covers one T cell receptor (beta chain) sequence. Antigen unknown. This CDR3 has 12 amino acids. Germline V gene sequence: CDR1 SQVTM, CDR2 ANQGSEA. The ends were cut back, 4 bases at V and 2 bases at J, with 8 bases in the middle. Donors were healthy HIV-negative adults without recently reported acute infections or vaccinations. Libraries were prepared by immunoSEQ multiplex PCR; TCRdb keeps only in-frame clonotypes and omits some of them. Of some 700,000 clones listed, about 90% are singletons. The sample belongs to a study of shared clonotypes between healthy human individuals. Study conclusions and caveats: All-four-donor shared clonotypes had higher generation probabilities than non-shared clonotypes did. Donor scarcity curtailed the genetic and exposure-history diversity represented herein. Shared across several donors were 4% to 5% of the naive CD4 clonotypes.

This clonotype was sampled from a man aged 18 to 30 in good health. Some clones in this sample may be carry-over from other donors' samples. Sequencing was carried out using memory CD8+ T cells from PBMCs. Sample subset: CD45RO+ cells pooled with CCR7-negative TemRA cells. This rearrangement joins TRBV29-1 to TRBJ1-2; D is uncertain. The CDR3 sequence is CSVVLGNYGYTF. As DNA, the CDR3 is TGCAGCGTTGTCTTAGGGAACTATGGCTACACCTTC.